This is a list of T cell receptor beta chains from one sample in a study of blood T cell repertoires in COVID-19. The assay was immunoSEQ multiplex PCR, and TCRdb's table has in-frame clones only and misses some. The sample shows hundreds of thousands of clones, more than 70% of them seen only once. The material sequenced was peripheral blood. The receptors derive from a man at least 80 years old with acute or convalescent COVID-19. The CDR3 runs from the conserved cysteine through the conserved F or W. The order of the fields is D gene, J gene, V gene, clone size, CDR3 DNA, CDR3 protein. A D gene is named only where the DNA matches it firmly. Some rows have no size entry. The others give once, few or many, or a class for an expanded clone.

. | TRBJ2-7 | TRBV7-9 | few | TGTGCCAGCAGCTTAAACTGGAGGGCGTACGAGCAGTACTTC | CASSLNWRAYEQYF
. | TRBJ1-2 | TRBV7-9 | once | TGTGCCAGCAGCTTACATTCCGACAGTGGCTACACCTTC | CASSLHSDSGYTF
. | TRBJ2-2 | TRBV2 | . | TGTGCCAGCAGTTGGGACAAGGCGAACACCGGGGAGCTGTTTTTT | CASSWDKANTGELFF
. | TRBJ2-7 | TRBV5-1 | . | TGCGCCAGCAGCTTGGTTGCAGGGGACTACGAGCAGTACTTC | CASSLVAGDYEQYF
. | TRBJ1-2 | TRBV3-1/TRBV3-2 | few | TGTGCCAGCAGCCCCCAGTGGACAGCCGCCTATGGCTACACCTTC | CASSPQWTAAYGYTF
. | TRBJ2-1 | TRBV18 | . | TGTGCCAGCTCACCACCGTCGGTTAGCTCCTACAATGAGCAGTTCTTC | CASSPPSVSSYNEQFF
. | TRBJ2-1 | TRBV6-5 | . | TGTGCCAGCAGTCAGGGCTACAATGAGCAGTTCTTC | CASSQGYNEQFF
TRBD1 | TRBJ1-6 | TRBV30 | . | TGTGCCTGGAGTCTTACAGGGGCATACAATTCACCCCTCCACTTT | CAWSLTGAYNSPLHF
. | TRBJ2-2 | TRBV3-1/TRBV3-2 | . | TGTGCCAGCAGCTACGGTCAGAACACCGGGGAGCTGTTTTTT | CASSYGQNTGELFF
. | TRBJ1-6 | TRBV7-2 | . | TGTGCCAGCAGCGCTACCGGGACATCGAATTCACCCCTCCACTTT | CASSATGTSNSPLHF
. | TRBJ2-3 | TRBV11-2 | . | TGTGCCAGCAGCTCGAGAGGTACCCTAACCACAGATACGCAGTATTTT | CASSSRGTLTTDTQYF
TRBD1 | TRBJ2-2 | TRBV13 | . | TGTGCCAGCAGTTCCTCCGGGACAGGGGCCGGGGAGCTGTTTTTT | CASSSSGTGAGELFF
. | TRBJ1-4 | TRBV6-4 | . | TGTGCCAGGAGCCTTAGTCGAGCCTCACTCCTTAATGAAAAACTGTTTTTT | CARSLSRASLLNEKLFF
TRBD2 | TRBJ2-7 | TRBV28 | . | TGTGCCAGCAGTTTGGCTAGCGGGGGATCCTACGAGCAGTACTTC | CASSLASGGSYEQYF
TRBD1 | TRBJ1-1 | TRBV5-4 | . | TGTGCCAGCAGCATGGACAGGGTGAACACTGAAGCTTTCTTT | CASSMDRVNTEAFF
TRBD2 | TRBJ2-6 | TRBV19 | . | TGTGCCGGGAGGGCCTCTGGGGCCAACGTCCTGACTTTC | CAGRASGANVLTF
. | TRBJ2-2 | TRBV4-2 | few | TGTGCCAGCAGCCAAGAAGAGTCGGTGGCCGGGGAGCTGTTTTTT | CASSQEESVAGELFF
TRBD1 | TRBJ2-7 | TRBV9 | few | TGTGCCAGCAGCGCGACAGGGGCGAGGGAGCAGTACTTC | CASSATGAREQYF
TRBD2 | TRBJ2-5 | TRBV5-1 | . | TGCGCCAGCAGCTTCGGGGGAGGGGCGGAGACCCAGTACTTC | CASSFGGGAETQYF
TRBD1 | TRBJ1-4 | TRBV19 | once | TGTGCCAGTCGGGACAGGAGGGGTGAAAAACTGTTTTTT | CASRDRRGEKLFF
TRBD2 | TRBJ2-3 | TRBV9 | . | TGTGCCAGCGCATCTATAGCGGGGAGGAGGGATACGCAGTATTTT | CASASIAGRRDTQYF
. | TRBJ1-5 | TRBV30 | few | TGTGCCTGGAGTGTGGGGCAAAATCAGCCCCAGCATTTT | CAWSVGQNQPQHF
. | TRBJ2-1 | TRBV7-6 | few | TGTGCCAGCAGCCCCCGGAGCGGATACTACAATGAGCAGTTCTTC | CASSPRSGYYNEQFF
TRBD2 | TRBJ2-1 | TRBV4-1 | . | TGCGCCAGCAGCCAAGATGGCTTACGTATACGGACTAGCGGGGGGTACAATGAGCAGTTCTTC | CASSQDGLRIRTSGGYNEQFF
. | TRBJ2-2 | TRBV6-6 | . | TGTGCCAGCACGCGGGGGCGCCCCGGGGAGCTGTTTTTT | CASTRGRPGELFF
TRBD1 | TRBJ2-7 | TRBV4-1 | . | TGCGCCAGCAGCCAAGTACAGGGGGCATACGAGCAGTACTTC | CASSQVQGAYEQYF
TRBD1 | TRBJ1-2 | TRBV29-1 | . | TGCAGCGCGGGACAGGAGTTAGCTAACTATGGCTACACCTTC | CSAGQELANYGYTF
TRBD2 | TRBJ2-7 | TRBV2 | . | TGTGCCAGCAGCGCAGGGAGGGCTGGCTACGAGCAGTACTTC | CASSAGRAGYEQYF
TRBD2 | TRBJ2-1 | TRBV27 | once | TGTGCCAGCAGTTATATAGCGGGAGGGCCCGTTGAGCAGTTCTTC | CASSYIAGGPVEQFF
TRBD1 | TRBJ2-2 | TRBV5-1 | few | TGCGCCAGCAGCTTAGACAGGGCAACCGGGGAGCTGTTTTTT | CASSLDRATGELFF
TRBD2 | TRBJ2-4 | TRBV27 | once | TGTGCCAGCAGTCCCGGGACTAGCGGGGGGTCGGGCAAAAACATTCAGTACTTC | CASSPGTSGGSGKNIQYF
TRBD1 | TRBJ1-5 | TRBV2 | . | TGTGCCAGCAGGGGACAGGCGAGCAATCAGCCCCAGCATTTT | CASRGQASNQPQHF
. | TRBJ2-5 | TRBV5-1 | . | TGCGCCAGCAGCTTGGCTTGGGTGGTCAGGGAAGAGACCCAGTACTTC | CASSLAWVVREETQYF
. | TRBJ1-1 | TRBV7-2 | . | TGTGCCAGCAGCTTACGGCAGGTTGGAACGGCTGAAGCTTTCTTT | CASSLRQVGTAEAFF
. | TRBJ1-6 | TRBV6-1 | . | TGTGCCAGCAGCGAAGTCGGAGGGAGCTCCTATAATTCACCCCTCCACTTT | CASSEVGGSSYNSPLHF
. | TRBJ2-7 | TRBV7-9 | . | TGTGCCAGCAGCTTAGGGGACAAGTACGAGCAGTACTTC | CASSLGDKYEQYF
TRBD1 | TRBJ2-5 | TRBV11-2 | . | TGTGCCAGCAGCTACGGACAGGGTGAGATGGAGACCCAGTACTTC | CASSYGQGEMETQYF
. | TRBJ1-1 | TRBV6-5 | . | TGTGCCAGCAGTTACCGGGGAGATAAGAACACTGAAGCTTTCTTT | CASSYRGDKNTEAFF
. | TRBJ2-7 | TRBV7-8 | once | TGTGCCAGCAGCTCTCAGGGTCCCTACGAGCAGTACTTC | CASSSQGPYEQYF
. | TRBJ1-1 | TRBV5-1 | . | TGCGCCAGCAGCTTGGATGGCCCGGGGTACACTGAAGCTTTCTTT | CASSLDGPGYTEAFF
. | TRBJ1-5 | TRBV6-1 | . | TGTGCCAGCAGTGAACAGGGTGTGAGCAATCAGCCCCAGCATTTT | CASSEQGVSNQPQHF
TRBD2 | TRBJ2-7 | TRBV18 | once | TGTGCCAGCTCACCTGGACTAGCGGGAGCTGGCGAGCAGTACTTC | CASSPGLAGAGEQYF
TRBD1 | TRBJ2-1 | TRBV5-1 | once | TGCGCCAGCAGCGCAAACGGACAGGGGATGGTCAATGAGCAGTTCTTC | CASSANGQGMVNEQFF
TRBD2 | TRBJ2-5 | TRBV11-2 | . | TGTGCCAGCAGCCGAGAGGGACTAGCGGGAGGGCCAGGAGAGACCCAGTACTTC | CASSREGLAGGPGETQYF
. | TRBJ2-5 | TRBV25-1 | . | TGTGCCAGCAGTCTCCGAGAGACCCAGTACTTC | CASSLRETQYF
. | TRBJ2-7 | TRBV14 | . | TGTGCCAGCAGCCAAGTGCGGGACGAGCAGTACTTC | CASSQVRDEQYF
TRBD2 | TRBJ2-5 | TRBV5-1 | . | TGCGCCAGCAGCCAAGGGACTAGCGGAGGGGAGACCCAGTACTTC | CASSQGTSGGETQYF
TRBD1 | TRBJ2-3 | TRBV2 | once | TGTGCCAGCACAAGGGGGCTGACAGATACGCAGTATTTT | CASTRGLTDTQYF
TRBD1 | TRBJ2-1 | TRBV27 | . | TGTGCCAGCAGTTTCCGGGACAGATACAATGAGCAGTTCTTC | CASSFRDRYNEQFF
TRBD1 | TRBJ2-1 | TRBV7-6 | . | TGTGCCAGCAGCTTAATATCAGGGGGTTACTCCTACAATGAGCAGTTCTTC | CASSLISGGYSYNEQFF
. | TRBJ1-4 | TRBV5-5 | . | TGTGCCAGCAGCTTGTTGTACCGGAATGAAAAACTGTTTTTT | CASSLLYRNEKLFF
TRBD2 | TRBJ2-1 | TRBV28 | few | TGTGCCAGCAGCCCTACTCGGACTAGCCTAAAACCCACCAATGAGCAGTTCTTC | CASSPTRTSLKPTNEQFF
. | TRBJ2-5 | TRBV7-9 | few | TGTGCCAGCAGCCGACAGGTCTCCCAAGAGACCCAGTACTTC | CASSRQVSQETQYF
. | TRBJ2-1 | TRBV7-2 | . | TGTGCCAGCAGCTTAGCGACTGTCCTTAGCAGCTCCTACAATGAGCAGTTCTTC | CASSLATVLSSSYNEQFF